The 11 T cell receptor beta chains given below trace back to one sample, sequenced in a study of patients and donors after allogeneic stem cell transplantation. TCRdb reanalysed the RT-PCR reads using MiXCR and keeps one entry per CDR3 protein. The sample includes about 57,000 distinct CDR3 sequences, roughly 13% of them seen just once. Sequencing was carried out using blood, either unsorted or a sorted T cell fraction (not recorded which). The receptors were gathered from a human donor who was either an allogeneic HSCT recipient or a stem cell or donor lymphocyte infusion donor (not recorded which). It is not recorded whose cells these are; they may come from a transplant donor.

This clonotype has only a few counts. This chain uses TRBV20-1 with TRBJ1-6; D is uncertain. The CDR3 is made up of 16 amino acids. Germline CDR1 is DFQATT and CDR2 is SNEGSKA (reference sequence). V gave up 1 base and J gave up 8 bases, with 18 bases separating them. The CDR3 protein is CSARAPAGVWDSPLHF. Written as DNA, the CDR3 is TGCAGTGCTAGAGCCCCCGCCGGGGTGTGGGATTCACCCCTCCACTTT.

The rearrangement uses TRBV7-2 and TRBJ2-3; 9 bases line up with TRBD2. The V and J ends lost 5 bases and 2 bases, in that order; junction bases with no gene match: 2. The CDR3 has 14 amino acids. CDR1 SGHTA and CDR2 FQGNSA come from the germline V gene. In DNA, the CDR3 is TGTGCCAGCAGCAGACTAGCGGTCACAGATACGCAGTATTTT. It is translated as CASSRLAVTDTQYF.

This clonotype was detected ten times or more. The V gene is TRBV5-1, the J gene TRBJ1-1; TRBD1 is a possible D gene (5 bases). V was cut by 0 bases and J by 0 bases, with 12 bases left in between. The CDR3 runs to 16 residues. The germline CDR1 and CDR2 sequences are SGHRS and YFSETQ. In DNA, the CDR3 is TGCGCCAGCAGCTTGGTTCCGGGACCCATGAACACTGAAGCTTTCTTT. Translation gives CASSLVPGPMNTEAFF.

This clonotype has just a few counts. The rearrangement links TRBV6-1 to TRBJ2-7; 12 positions agree with TRBD2. Germline V lookup: CDR1 MNHNS, CDR2 SASEGT. The CDR3 spans 16 residues. Trimming removed 4 bases from V and 4 bases from J; junction bases left unmatched: 8. The CDR3 protein is CASSGRLAGEGYEQYF. The CDR3 nucleotides read TGTGCCAGCAGTGGACGACTAGCGGGAGAGGGGTACGAGCAGTACTTC.

This clonotype turned up a few times. CDR3 bases: TGTGCCAGCAGAAGACTAGCTAGAAATGAGCAGTTCTTC. Protein sequence: CASRRLARNEQFF. This chain joins TRBV2 and TRBJ2-1, with 7 bases lining up with TRBD2. V shed 6 bases and J 7 bases; nucleotides not matched to a gene: 6. The CDR3 length is 13 residues. CDR1 is SNHLY, CDR2 FYNNEI, per germline. Filled out from reference TRBV2 and TRBJ2-1, the complete variable domain reads EPEVTQTPSHQVTQMGQEVILRCVPISNHLYFYWYRQILGQKVEFLVSFYNNEISEKSEIFDDQFSVERPDGSNFTLKIRSTKLEDSAMYFCASRRLARNEQFFGPGTRLTVL.

This clonotype was recorded a few times. This chain joins TRBV30 and TRBJ1-2; TRBD1 matches at 7 bases. The CDR3 is 13 amino acids. The germline CDR1 and CDR2 sequences are GTSNPN and SVGIG (reference sequence). V trimming: 2 bases; J trimming: 7 bases; junction bases outside the gene matches: 7. The DNA for the CDR3 is TGTGCCTGGAGTACACAGGGGTTAAGTGGCTACACCTTC. This translates into CAWSTQGLSGYTF.

This clonotype was seen repeatedly, ten times or more. The J gene is TRBJ1-1, the V gene TRBV19; tentatively, D is TRBD1 (5 bases). This CDR3 spans 13 amino acids. Germline CDR1 reads LNHDA; CDR2 reads SQIVND (reference sequence). V was pared by 2 bases and J by 5 bases, with 9 bases between. As DNA, the CDR3 is TGTGCCAGTAGTATAAGCAGGGATACTGAAGCTTTCTTT. Translation: CASSISRDTEAFF.

Only one count was recorded for this clonotype. The chain links TRBV19 to TRBJ1-5; 8 nucleotides agree with TRBD1. Losses at the gene ends were 11 bases for V and 2 bases for J; bases not matched to a gene: 8. The CDR3 sequence is 14 residues long. Germline CDR1 is LNHDA and CDR2 is SQIVND (reference sequence). The CDR3 coding sequence is TGTGCCTCGGGGTGGGGACAGGGCAATCAGCCCCAGCATTTT. Translation: CASGWGQGNQPQHF.

The chain has TRBV29-1 and TRBJ2-7; 7 bases map to TRBD1. The length of the CDR3 is 14 residues. The V gene's germline CDR1 is SQVTM and CDR2 ANQGSEA. The V segment lost 0 bases and the J segment 0 bases; nucleotides outside the gene matches: 2. The CDR3 DNA sequence: TGCAGCGTTGAAGAGGACAGGAGCTCCTACGAGCAGTACTTC. Residues: CSVEEDRSSYEQYF.

This clonotype was seen ten or more times. This chain links TRBV6-5 with TRBJ2-7, with D possibly matching TRBD1 (6 bases). CDR1 is MNHEY and CDR2 is SVGAGI in the germline V gene. The CDR3 sequence is 11 residues long. The chain's CDR3 is CVTEEGGEQYF. For the CDR3, the DNA is TGTGTAACGGAAGAAGGGGGCGAGCAGTACTTC.

V is TRBV13 and J is TRBJ2-5, with 7 bases lining up with TRBD1. CDR1 and CDR2 (germline): PRHDT, FYEKMQ (reference sequence). V trimming: 4 bases; J trimming: 13 bases; junction bases outside the gene matches: 9. The CDR3 is 12 residues long. The CDR3 protein is CASSYTTGPPYF. CDR3 coding DNA: TGTGCCAGCAGCTACACGACAGGGCCCCCGTACTTC. The entire variable domain, with the rest obtained from reference TRBV13 and TRBJ2-5, is as follows: AAGVIQSPRHLIKEKRETATLKCYPIPRHDTVYWYQQGPGQDPQFLISFYEKMQSDKGSIPDRFSAQQFSDYHSELNMSSLELGDSALYFCASSYTTGPPYFGPGTRLLVL.